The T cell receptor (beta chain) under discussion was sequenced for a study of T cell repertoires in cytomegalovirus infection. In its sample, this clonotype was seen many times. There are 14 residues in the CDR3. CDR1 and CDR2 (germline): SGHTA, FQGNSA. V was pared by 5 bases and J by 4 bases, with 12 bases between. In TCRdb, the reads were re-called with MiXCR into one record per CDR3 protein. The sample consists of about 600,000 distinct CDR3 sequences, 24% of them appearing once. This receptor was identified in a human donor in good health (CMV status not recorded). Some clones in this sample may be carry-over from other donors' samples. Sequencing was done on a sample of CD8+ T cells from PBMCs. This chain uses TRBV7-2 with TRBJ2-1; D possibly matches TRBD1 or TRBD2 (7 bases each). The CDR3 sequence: CASSPQGGYNEQFF. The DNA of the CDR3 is TGTGCCAGCAGCCCCCAGGGGGGGTACAATGAGCAGTTCTTC.